The 31 T cell receptor beta chains below were found in one sample sequenced in a study of response to subunit inactivated influenza vaccine. Using its own MiXCR run on the RT-PCR reads, TCRdb lists one record per CDR3 protein. Among around 750,000 distinct CDR3 sequences listed, roughly 20% were seen once. Specimen: PBMCs from blood, collected about 5 days after vaccination. These receptors all come from a man in his fifties or sixties who received an inactivated influenza vaccine.

This clonotype was found a few times. The chain links TRBV12-3 or TRBV12-4 to TRBJ1-3; D may be TRBD1 (6 bases). Trimming pared 6 bases from V and 0 bases from J, leaving 18 bases between. This CDR3 is 17 amino acids long. CDR3 sequence (DNA): TGTGCCAGCAGCCGGGACACCAAATTTCTCTCTGGAAACACCATATATTTT. It is translated as CASSRDTKFLSGNTIYF.

The chain has TRBV29-1 and TRBJ2-2; D call uncertain. The CDR3 runs 13 residues. Germline CDR1 reads SQVTM; CDR2 reads ANQGSEA. V was trimmed by 4 bases and J by 4 bases, leaving 10 bases between them. The CDR3 bases are TGCAGCGTTGTTCGAGGTGTCACCGGGGAGCTGTTTTTT. Protein sequence: CSVVRGVTGELFF.

The rearrangement links TRBV11-1 to TRBJ2-3; 11 nucleotides line up with TRBD2. The CDR3 totals 19 residues. Trimming removed 2 bases from V and 0 bases from J; junction bases left unmatched: 10. CDR1 is SGHAT and CDR2 is FQDESV in the germline V gene (reference sequence). For the CDR3, the DNA is TGTGCCAGCAGCTTATACCCCGGGACTAGCGGATCTAGCACAGATACGCAGTATTTT. Protein sequence: CASSLYPGTSGSSTDTQYF.

This clonotype was counted at least ten times. The chain joins TRBV6-6 to TRBJ1-6; no reliable D call. CDR1 and CDR2 from the germline V gene are MNHNY and SVGAGI (reference sequence). V was trimmed by 6 bases and J by 9 bases, leaving 12 bases between them. This CDR3 spans 13 amino acids. CDR3 residues: CASSQAEGSPLHF. CDR3 DNA sequence: TGTGCCAGCAGCCAGGCGGAAGGTTCACCCCTCCACTTT.

The chain employs TRBV6-2 or TRBV6-3 and TRBJ1-3, with 7 positions matching TRBD1. The CDR3 runs 20 residues. CDR1 is MNHEY, CDR2 SVGEGT, per germline. V dropped 5 bases and J dropped 0; count of bases not matched to a gene: 19. The DNA of the CDR3 is TGTGCCAGCAGTATACCGGGACAGCTACTTTCAACGAGCTCTGGAAACACCATATATTTT. It yields the protein CASSIPGQLLSTSSGNTIYF.

The chain couples TRBV12-3 or TRBV12-4 to TRBJ2-1, with 14 bases lining up with TRBD2. The CDR3 runs to 16 residues. Losses at the gene ends were 5 bases for V and 5 bases for J; bases not matched to a gene: 5. CDR3 in DNA: TGTGCCAGCAGTCCCGAGACTAGCGGGGGGGACAATGAGCAGTTCTTC. Translation gives CASSPETSGGDNEQFF.

For this clonotype: At one of its ends the junction is not consistent with the germline gene, which may arise from a read error. The chain employs TRBV2 and TRBJ2-1; either TRBD1 or TRBD2 may supply D (7 bases each). The CDR3 has 18 residues. The germline CDR1 and CDR2 sequences are SNHLY and FYNNEI. DNA for the CDR3: TGTGCCTGCAGCAGGGGGGGACAGAATATACCCAAGCTCAATGAGCAGTTCTTC. The encoded protein is CACSRGGQNIPKLNEQFF.

This clonotype occurred a few times. The rearrangement links TRBV29-1 to TRBJ2-4; D unresolved. Germline CDR1 reads SQVTM; CDR2 reads ANQGSEA. CDR3 size: 13 residues. Trimming pared 0 bases from V and 3 bases from J, leaving 6 bases between. CDR3 bases: TGCAGCGTTGAAGAGGGAATCAAAAACATTCAGTACTTC. As protein: CSVEEGIKNIQYF.

The V and J genes are TRBV5-1 and TRBJ2-7; TRBD1 or TRBD2 may be the D gene (5 bases each). The length of the CDR3 is 15 residues. Germline values: CDR1 SGHRS, CDR2 YFSETQ. V lost 0 bases to trimming and J lost 2 bases, with 12 bases between them. Here the CDR3 DNA reads TGCGCCAGCAGCTTGGGGGGGTTCGAGACCTACGAGCAGTACTTC. Protein: CASSLGGFETYEQYF.

The chain couples TRBV6-1 to TRBJ2-5; tentatively, D is TRBD1 (6 bases). The V and J ends lost 1 base and 5 bases respectively, with 14 bases between them. The CDR3 covers 15 residues. Germline V gives CDR1 MNHNS, CDR2 SASEGT. CDR3 in amino acids: CASSEVGARGETQYF. CDR3 nucleotide sequence: TGTGCCAGCAGTGAAGTGGGGGCTCGAGGCGAGACCCAGTACTTC.

This clonotype was recorded a few times. The V and J genes are TRBV18 and TRBJ2-3; D gene unclear. V gave up 0 bases and J gave up 4 bases, with 14 bases separating them. Per the germline V gene, CDR1 is KGHSH and CDR2 is LQKENI. The CDR3 is 16 residues long. The CDR3 here is CASSPPMARAADTQYF. Written as DNA, the CDR3 is TGTGCCAGCTCACCACCGATGGCTAGGGCGGCAGATACGCAGTATTTT.

This clonotype came up a few times. The rearrangement joins TRBV28 to TRBJ1-1; 11 bases are shared with TRBD1. This CDR3 spans 14 amino acids. Germline assignment: CDR1 MDHEN and CDR2 SYDVKM. The J segment lost 4 bases and the V segment lost 7 bases, leaving 5 bases of the junction unmatched. The CDR3 nucleotides read TGTGCCAGCAAGCCGGGACAGGGGGTCACTGAAGCTTTCTTT. Its protein is CASKPGQGVTEAFF.

This clonotype has at least ten counts. This sequence joins TRBV19 and TRBJ2-7; weak D call: TRBD2 (6 bases). CDR3 length equals 16 residues. Germline V gene data show CDR1 as LNHDA and CDR2 as SQIVND (reference sequence). V lost 1 base and J lost 1, with 14 bases in between. The CDR3 bases are TGTGCCAGTAGTATAGTCGGGGACTCCAGATCCTACGAGCAGTACTTC. Its translation: CASSIVGDSRSYEQYF.

Ten or more counts support this clonotype. The gene calls are TRBV6-5 and TRBJ2-2, with a weak D call TRBD2 (5 bases). With 11 bases removed from V and 6 bases from J, the gap between germline ends came to 10 bases. The CDR3 is made up of 11 amino acids. CDR1 is MNHEY and CDR2 is SVGAGI in the germline V gene. CDR3 sequence: CAVLVSGELFF. In DNA form, the CDR3 reads TGTGCCGTACTAGTCTCCGGGGAGCTGTTTTTT.

The chain employs TRBV29-1 and TRBJ2-4, with D tentatively TRBD2 (6 bases). The length of the CDR3 is 14 residues. Germline CDR1 reads SQVTM; CDR2 reads ANQGSEA. The V gene lost 0 bases and the J gene lost 9 bases, with 15 bases spanning the gap. The CDR3 loop is CSVEDRGGGAIQYF. Written as DNA, the CDR3 is TGCAGCGTTGAAGACCGGGGAGGAGGTGCCATTCAGTACTTC. The complete variable domain, with remaining parts taken from reference TRBV29-1 and TRBJ2-4, reads SAVISQKPSRDICQRGTSLTIQCQVDSQVTMMFWYRQQPGQSLTLIATANQGSEATYESGFVIDKFPISRPNLTFSTLTVSNMSPEDSSIYLCSVEDRGGGAIQYFGAGTRLSVL.

The chain combines TRBV6-5 with TRBJ2-7; D possibly uses TRBD1 or TRBD2 (5 bases each). Germline V gene lookup returns CDR1 MNHEY and CDR2 SVGAGI. The CDR3 extends over 15 amino acids. The germline V and J ends were trimmed by 2 bases and 1 base, with 12 bases remaining between them. In DNA form, the CDR3 reads TGTGCCAGCAGTTACGGATTGGGGGTTTCCTACGAGCAGTACTTC. It specifies CASSYGLGVSYEQYF.

This clonotype was seen a handful of times. V and J are TRBV6-4 and TRBJ2-1; D uncertain. The CDR3 spans 10 residues. Trimming shortened V by 6 bases and J by 7 bases, and 4 bases separated the two germline ends. CDR1 MRHNA and CDR2 SNTAGT come from the germline V gene. DNA of the CDR3: TGTGCCAGCAGACCGAATGAGCAGTTCTTC. Residues: CASRPNEQFF.

J is TRBJ1-6 and V is TRBV7-8; D is uncertain. V was shortened by 4 bases and J by 4 bases, with 14 bases between the two germline ends. The CDR3 spans 16 residues. Germline loops: CDR1 SGHVS, CDR2 FQNEAQ. This CDR3 is CASSSESVAYNSPLHF. CDR3 in DNA: TGTGCCAGCAGCTCAGAGTCGGTTGCATATAATTCACCCCTCCACTTT.

The rearrangement joins TRBV4-3 to TRBJ2-1; 8 bases match TRBD2. V lost 3 bases and J lost 10; bases outside the gene matches: 11. Germline V lookup: CDR1 LGHNA, CDR2 YSLEER. This CDR3 comprises 15 residues. This CDR3 is CASSQETGRDEEQFF. The CDR3 DNA follows: TGCGCCAGCAGCCAGGAAACCGGGAGGGATGAGGAGCAGTTCTTC.

This clonotype appeared a few times. The V and J genes are TRBV7-2 and TRBJ1-6; no definite D call. Germline V gives CDR1 SGHTA, CDR2 FQGNSA. Between the trimmed V and J ends, which lost 5 bases and 9 bases, there was a span of 20 bases. The CDR3 spans 16 residues. CDR3 amino acids: CASSPDMGGIGSPLHF. CDR3 nucleotides: TGTGCCAGCAGCCCCGACATGGGAGGGATCGGTTCACCCCTCCACTTT.

The chain couples TRBV5-5 to TRBJ2-3; TRBD2 aligns across 13 bases. CDR3 length: 16 residues. Germline trimming cut 7 bases from V and 2 bases from J; bases unmatched to any gene: 7. Germline CDR1 SGHKS, CDR2 YYEKEE (reference sequence). The CDR3 coding sequence is TGTGCCAGCGACCGGACTAGCGGGAGTAACACAGATACGCAGTATTTT. Translating it yields CASDRTSGSNTDTQYF.

This clonotype has more than one count but fewer than ten. The rearrangement uses TRBV7-8 and TRBJ1-2; 10 nucleotides agree with TRBD1. This CDR3 has 17 amino acids. The V gene's germline CDR1 is SGHVS and CDR2 FQNEAQ. V lost 1 base, J lost 4 bases, and 9 bases stayed unmatched. The CDR3 DNA reads TGTGCCAGCAGCTTAGACCCGGGACAGGGGACCCTCTATGGCTACACCTTC. Its protein product is CASSLDPGQGTLYGYTF.

The chain has TRBV4-3 and TRBJ2-2; 11 nucleotides match TRBD2. Trimming at V came to 5 bases and at J to 5 bases, leaving 13 bases not matched to a gene. The CDR3 covers 18 residues. CDR1 and CDR2 (germline): LGHNA, YSLEER. CDR3 in DNA: TGCGCCAGCAGCATACGACTAGCGGGGCTCGGGGTGACCGGGGAGCTGTTTTTT. It encodes CASSIRLAGLGVTGELFF.

The chain joins TRBV4-3 to TRBJ1-1, with D maybe TRBD1 (5 bases). The V and J ends lost 2 bases and 0 bases respectively, with 19 bases between them. CDR3 size: 18 residues. Germline CDR1 reads LGHNA; CDR2 reads YSLEER. The CDR3: CASSQRDPGVSVNTEAFF. The CDR3 DNA sequence: TGCGCCAGCAGCCAACGGGACCCCGGGGTGAGTGTGAACACTGAAGCTTTCTTT.

The CDR3, as DNA: TGCAGTGGACAGGGCGGTAACACAGATACGCAGTATTTT. This encodes CSGQGGNTDTQYF. The chain uses TRBV20-1 and TRBJ2-3; TRBD1 matches 7 bases. CDR3 length: 13 residues. The germline gives CDR1 DFQATT, CDR2 SNEGSKA (reference sequence). With 7 bases clipped from V and 2 bases from J, the junction kept 6 bases outside the gene matches.

The chain is built from TRBV24-1 and TRBJ2-1, with TRBD2 matching 10 bases. V lost 3 bases to trimming and J lost 4 bases; unmatched junction nucleotides: 11. The germline V gene encodes CDR1 KGHDR and CDR2 SFDVKD. The CDR3 runs to 18 residues. This chain's CDR3 is CATSDHTSGDRFYNEQFF. The CDR3 region has the DNA TGTGCCACCAGTGATCATACTAGCGGGGACCGATTTTACAATGAGCAGTTCTTC.

The chain has TRBV7-2 and TRBJ2-5, with 12 positions matching TRBD2. The V gene's germline CDR1 is SGHTA and CDR2 FQGNSA. J was trimmed by 7 bases and V by 4 bases; bases with no gene match: 7. The CDR3 covers 15 residues. CDR3 loop: CASSYGLAGSGTQYF. CDR3 DNA: TGTGCCAGCAGCTACGGACTAGCGGGGTCTGGGACCCAGTACTTC.

This clonotype was seen a handful of times. The rearrangement joins TRBV4-1 to TRBJ1-5; D may be TRBD1 (5 bases). CDR3 length: 17 residues. Germline assignment: CDR1 MGHRA and CDR2 YSYEKL. The V end lost 4 bases, the J end lost 0 bases, and 16 bases lay between the germline ends. The CDR3 coding sequence is TGCGCCAGCAGCCCATCAACGGGGGGTCTTAGCAATCAGCCCCAGCATTTT. Translated, it gives CASSPSTGGLSNQPQHF.

The J gene is TRBJ2-3, the V gene TRBV5-5; 7 bases are a match to TRBD2. From germline, CDR1 is SGHKS and CDR2 YYEKEE (reference sequence). The CDR3 has 13 residues. J was trimmed by 3 bases and V by 6 bases; bases with no gene match: 4. For the CDR3, the DNA is TGTGCCAGCATGGGAGGGTTGACAGATACGCAGTATTTT. Translation: CASMGGLTDTQYF.

The rearrangement links TRBV7-2 to TRBJ2-5; D is ambiguous. CDR1 and CDR2 (germline): SGHTA, FQGNSA. This CDR3 spans 13 amino acids. Trimming removed 5 bases from V and 5 bases from J, with 12 bases in between. The CDR3 region has the DNA TGTGCCAGCAGCCAGGTGGGATCGGAGACCCAGTACTTC. Translating it yields CASSQVGSETQYF.

This clonotype was picked up a small number of times. The rearrangement links TRBV6-9 to TRBJ2-3; D not certain. Germline V lookup: CDR1 MNHGY, CDR2 SVAAGI. Trimming took off 9 bases at V and 5 bases at J, with 15 bases between the two ends. The CDR3 runs 13 residues. DNA of the CDR3: TGTGCCAGTCGCTATTGCGCGGAAGATACGCAGTATTTT. Amino acids: CASRYCAEDTQYF.